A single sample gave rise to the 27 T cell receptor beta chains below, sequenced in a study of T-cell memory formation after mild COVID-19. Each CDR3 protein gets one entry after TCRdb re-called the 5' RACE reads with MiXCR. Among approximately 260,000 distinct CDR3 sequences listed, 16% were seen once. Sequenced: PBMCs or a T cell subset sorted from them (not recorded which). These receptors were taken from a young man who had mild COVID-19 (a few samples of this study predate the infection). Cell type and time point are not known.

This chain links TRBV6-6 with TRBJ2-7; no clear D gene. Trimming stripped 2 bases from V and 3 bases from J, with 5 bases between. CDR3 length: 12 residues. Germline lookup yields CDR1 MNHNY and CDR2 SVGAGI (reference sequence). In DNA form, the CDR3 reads TGTGCCAGCAGTTACAGGTACTACGAGCAGTACTTC. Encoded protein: CASSYRYYEQYF.

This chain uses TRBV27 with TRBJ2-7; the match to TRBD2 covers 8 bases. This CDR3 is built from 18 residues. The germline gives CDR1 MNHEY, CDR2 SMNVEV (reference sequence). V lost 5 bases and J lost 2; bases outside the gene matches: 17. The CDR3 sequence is CASSGGGQCLRSPYEQYV. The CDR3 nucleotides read TGTGCCAGCAGTGGCGGGGGGCAATGCTTAAGGAGCCCCTACGAGCAGTACGTC.

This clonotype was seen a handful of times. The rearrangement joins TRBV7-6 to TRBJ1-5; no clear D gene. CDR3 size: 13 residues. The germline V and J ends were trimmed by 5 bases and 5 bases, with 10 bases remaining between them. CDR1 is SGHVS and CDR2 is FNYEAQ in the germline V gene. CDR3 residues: CASSPAPDQPQHF. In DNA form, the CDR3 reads TGTGCCAGCAGCCCAGCCCCCGATCAGCCCCAGCATTTT.

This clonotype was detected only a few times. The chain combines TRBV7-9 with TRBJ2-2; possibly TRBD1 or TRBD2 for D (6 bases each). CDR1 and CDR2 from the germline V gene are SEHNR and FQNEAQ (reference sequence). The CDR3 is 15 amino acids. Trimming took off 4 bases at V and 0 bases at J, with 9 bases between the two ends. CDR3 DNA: TGTGCCAGCAGCTCGGAGGGGGCGAACACCGGGGAGCTGTTTTTT. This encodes CASSSEGANTGELFF.

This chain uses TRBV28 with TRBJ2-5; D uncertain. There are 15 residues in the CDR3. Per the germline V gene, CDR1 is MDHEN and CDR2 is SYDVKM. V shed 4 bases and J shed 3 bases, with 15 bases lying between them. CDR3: CASSSWVGQEETQYF. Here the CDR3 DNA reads TGTGCCAGCAGTTCATGGGTAGGCCAGGAAGAGACCCAGTACTTC. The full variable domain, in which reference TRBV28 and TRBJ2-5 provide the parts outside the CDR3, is DVKVTQSSRYLVKRTGEKVFLECVQDMDHENMFWYRQDPGLGLRLIYFSYDVKMKEKGDIPEGYSVSREKKERFSLILESASTNQTSMYLCASSSWVGQEETQYFGPGTRLLVL.

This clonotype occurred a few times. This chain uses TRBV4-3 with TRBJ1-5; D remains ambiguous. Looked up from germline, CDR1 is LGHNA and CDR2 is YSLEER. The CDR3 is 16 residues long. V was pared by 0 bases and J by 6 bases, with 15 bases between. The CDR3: CASSQDRRRSGQPQHF. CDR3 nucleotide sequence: TGCGCCAGCAGCCAAGATCGACGGAGAAGTGGTCAGCCCCAGCATTTT.

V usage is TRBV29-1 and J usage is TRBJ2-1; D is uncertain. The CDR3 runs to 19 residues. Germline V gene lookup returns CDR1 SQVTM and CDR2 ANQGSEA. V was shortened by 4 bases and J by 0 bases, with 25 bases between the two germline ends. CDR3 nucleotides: TGCAGCGTTGTGGTAAGATGGTTGGCGGTCCGATACTCCTACAATGAGCAGTTCTTC. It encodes CSVVVRWLAVRYSYNEQFF.

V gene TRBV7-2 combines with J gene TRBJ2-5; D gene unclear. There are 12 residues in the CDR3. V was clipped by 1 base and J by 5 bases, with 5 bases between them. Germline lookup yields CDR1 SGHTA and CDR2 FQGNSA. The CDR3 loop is CASSLDWETQYF. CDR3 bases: TGTGCCAGCAGCTTAGATTGGGAGACCCAGTACTTC.

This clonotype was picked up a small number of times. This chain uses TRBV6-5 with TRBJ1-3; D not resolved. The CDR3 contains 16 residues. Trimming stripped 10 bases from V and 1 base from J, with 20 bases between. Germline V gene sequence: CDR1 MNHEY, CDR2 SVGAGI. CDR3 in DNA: TGTGCCAACAACGCCCCAGTGAACGGGTCTGGAAACACCATATATTTT. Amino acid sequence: CANNAPVNGSGNTIYF.

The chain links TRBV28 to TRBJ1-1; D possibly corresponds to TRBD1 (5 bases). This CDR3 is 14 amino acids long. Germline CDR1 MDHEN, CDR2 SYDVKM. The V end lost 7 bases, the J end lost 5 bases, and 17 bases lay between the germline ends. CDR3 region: CASNPGTGWTEAFF. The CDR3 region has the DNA TGTGCCAGCAATCCAGGAACAGGATGGACTGAAGCTTTCTTT.

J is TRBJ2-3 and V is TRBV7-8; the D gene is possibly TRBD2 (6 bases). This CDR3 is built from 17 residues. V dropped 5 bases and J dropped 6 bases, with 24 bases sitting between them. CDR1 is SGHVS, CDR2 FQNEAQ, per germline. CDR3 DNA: TGTGCCAGCAGCCATTTCGGGAGAAGAAGGGTTGAGGATACGCAGTATTTT. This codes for CASSHFGRRRVEDTQYF.

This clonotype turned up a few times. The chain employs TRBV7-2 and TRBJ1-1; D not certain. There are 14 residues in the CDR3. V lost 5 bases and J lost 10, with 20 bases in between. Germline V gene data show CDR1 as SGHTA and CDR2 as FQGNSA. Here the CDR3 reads CASSPELGTMRAFF. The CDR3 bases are TGTGCCAGCAGCCCAGAACTGGGAACGATGAGAGCTTTCTTT.

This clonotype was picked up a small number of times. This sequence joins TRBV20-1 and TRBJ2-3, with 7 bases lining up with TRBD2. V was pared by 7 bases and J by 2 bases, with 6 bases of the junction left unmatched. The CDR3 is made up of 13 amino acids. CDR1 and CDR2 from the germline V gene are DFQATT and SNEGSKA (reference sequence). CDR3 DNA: TGCAGTGGATTCCTAGCGGCCACAGATACGCAGTATTTT. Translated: CSGFLAATDTQYF.

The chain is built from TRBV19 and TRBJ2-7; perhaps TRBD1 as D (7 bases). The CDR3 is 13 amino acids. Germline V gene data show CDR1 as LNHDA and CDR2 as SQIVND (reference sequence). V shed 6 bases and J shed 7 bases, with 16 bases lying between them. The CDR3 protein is CASSNRGLREQYF. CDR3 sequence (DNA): TGTGCCAGTAGCAACAGGGGACTCCGGGAGCAGTACTTC.

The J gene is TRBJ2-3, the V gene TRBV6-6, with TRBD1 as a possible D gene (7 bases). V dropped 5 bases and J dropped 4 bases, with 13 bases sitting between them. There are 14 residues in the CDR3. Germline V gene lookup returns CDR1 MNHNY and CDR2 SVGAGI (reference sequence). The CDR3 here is CASSLGGQSDTQYF. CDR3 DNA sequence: TGTGCCAGCAGTCTCGGGGGACAGTCAGATACGCAGTATTTT.

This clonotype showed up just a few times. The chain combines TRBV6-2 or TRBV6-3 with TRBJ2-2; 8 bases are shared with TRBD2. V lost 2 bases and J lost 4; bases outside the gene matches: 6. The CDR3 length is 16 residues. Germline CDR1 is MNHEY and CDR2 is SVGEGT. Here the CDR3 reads CASSYAGLVGTGELFF. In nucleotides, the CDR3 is TGTGCCAGCAGTTACGCGGGACTAGTTGGCACCGGGGAGCTGTTTTTT.

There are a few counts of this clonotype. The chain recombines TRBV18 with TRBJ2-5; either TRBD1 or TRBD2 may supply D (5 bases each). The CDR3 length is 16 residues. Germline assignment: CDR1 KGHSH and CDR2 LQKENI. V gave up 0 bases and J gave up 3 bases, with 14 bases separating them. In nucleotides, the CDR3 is TGTGCCAGCTCACCACCGGGGCCTCGGGGCGAAGAGACCCAGTACTTC. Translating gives CASSPPGPRGEETQYF.

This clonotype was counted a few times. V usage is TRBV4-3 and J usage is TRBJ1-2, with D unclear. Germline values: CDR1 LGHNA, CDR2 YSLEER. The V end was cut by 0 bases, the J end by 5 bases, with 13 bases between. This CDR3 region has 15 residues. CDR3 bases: TGCGCCAGCAGCCAAGATTTGAACAGCCTTTATGGCTACACCTTC. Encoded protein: CASSQDLNSLYGYTF.

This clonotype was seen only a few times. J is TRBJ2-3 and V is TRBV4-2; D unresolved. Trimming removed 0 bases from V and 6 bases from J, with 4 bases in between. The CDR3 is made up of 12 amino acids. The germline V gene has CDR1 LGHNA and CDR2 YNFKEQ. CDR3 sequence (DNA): TGTGCCAGCAGCCAAGATGGGGATACGCAGTATTTT. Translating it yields CASSQDGDTQYF.

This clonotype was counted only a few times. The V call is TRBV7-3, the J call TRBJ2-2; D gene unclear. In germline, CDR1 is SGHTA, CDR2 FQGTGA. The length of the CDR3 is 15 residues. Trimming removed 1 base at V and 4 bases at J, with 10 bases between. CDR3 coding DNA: TGTGCCAGCAGCTTAAGGCCTAGTGGCACCGGGGAGCTGTTTTTT. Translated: CASSLRPSGTGELFF.

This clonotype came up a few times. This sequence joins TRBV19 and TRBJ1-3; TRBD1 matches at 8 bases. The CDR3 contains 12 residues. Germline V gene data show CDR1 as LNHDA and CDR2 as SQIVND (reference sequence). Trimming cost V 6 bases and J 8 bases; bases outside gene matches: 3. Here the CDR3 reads CASSDRGDTIYF. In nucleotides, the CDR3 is TGTGCCAGTAGCGACAGGGGAGACACCATATATTTT.

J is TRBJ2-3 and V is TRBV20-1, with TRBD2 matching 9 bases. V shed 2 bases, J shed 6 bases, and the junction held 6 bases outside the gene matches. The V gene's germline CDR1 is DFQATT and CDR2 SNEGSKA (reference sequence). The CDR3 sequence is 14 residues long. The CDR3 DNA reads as TGCAGTGCTAGAAATAGCGGGGGTATGGATACGCAGTATTTT. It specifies CSARNSGGMDTQYF.

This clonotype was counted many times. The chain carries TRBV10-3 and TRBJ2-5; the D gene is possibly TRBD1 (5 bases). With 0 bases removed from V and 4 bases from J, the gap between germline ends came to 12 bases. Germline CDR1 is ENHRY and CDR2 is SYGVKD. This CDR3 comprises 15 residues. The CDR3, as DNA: TGTGCCATCAGTGAGTCGGGGCACCACTTAGAGACCCAGTACTTC. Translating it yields CAISESGHHLETQYF.

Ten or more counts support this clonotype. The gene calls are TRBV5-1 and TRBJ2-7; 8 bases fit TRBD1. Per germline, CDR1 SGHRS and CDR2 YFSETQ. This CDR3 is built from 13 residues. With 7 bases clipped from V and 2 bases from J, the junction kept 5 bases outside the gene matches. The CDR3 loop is CASGRQGTYEQYF. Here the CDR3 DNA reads TGCGCCAGCGGCCGACAGGGGACCTACGAGCAGTACTTC.

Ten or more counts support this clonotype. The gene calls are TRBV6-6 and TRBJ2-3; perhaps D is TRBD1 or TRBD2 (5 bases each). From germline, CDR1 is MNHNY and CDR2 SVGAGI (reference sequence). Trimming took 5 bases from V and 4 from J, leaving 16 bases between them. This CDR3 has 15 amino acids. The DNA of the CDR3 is TGTGCCAGCAGTCCCTCTGGGGGTTTCGCAGATACGCAGTATTTT. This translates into CASSPSGGFADTQYF.

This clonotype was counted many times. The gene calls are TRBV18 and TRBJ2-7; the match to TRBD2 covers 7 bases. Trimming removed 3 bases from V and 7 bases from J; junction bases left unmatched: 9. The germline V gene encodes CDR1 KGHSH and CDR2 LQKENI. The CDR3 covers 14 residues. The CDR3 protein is CASSPGGEGYEQYV. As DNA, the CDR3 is TGTGCCAGCTCACCGGGAGGGGAGGGATATGAGCAGTACGTC.

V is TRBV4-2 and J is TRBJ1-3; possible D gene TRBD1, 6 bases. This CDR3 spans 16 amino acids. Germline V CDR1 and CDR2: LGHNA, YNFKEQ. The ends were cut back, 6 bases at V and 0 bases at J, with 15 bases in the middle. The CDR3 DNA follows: TGTGCCAGCAGTCACGAGGGGGACTTCTCTGGAAACACCATATATTTT. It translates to CASSHEGDFSGNTIYF.